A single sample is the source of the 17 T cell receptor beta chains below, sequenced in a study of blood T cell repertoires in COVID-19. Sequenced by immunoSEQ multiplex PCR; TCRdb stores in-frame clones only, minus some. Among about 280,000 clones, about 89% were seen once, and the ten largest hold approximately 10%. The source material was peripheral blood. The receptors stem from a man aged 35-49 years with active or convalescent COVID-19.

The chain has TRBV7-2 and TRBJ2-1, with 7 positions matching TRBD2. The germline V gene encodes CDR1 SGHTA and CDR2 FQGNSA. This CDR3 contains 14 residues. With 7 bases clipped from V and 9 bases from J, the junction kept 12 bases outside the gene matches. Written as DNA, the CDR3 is TGTGCCAGCACCCGACTAGAGGGAGGGGTTGAGCAGTTCTTC. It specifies CASTRLEGGVEQFF.

Here the CDR3 reads CASSQQGAAVGELFF. The CDR3, as DNA: TGTGCCAGCAGCCAACAGGGGGCAGCGGTCGGGGAGCTGTTTTTT. The chain carries TRBV7-6 and TRBJ2-2, with TRBD1 identical over 9 bases. V was pared by 5 bases and J by 7 bases, with 8 bases of the junction left unmatched. The CDR3 is 15 residues long. Germline CDR1 SGHVS, CDR2 FNYEAQ.

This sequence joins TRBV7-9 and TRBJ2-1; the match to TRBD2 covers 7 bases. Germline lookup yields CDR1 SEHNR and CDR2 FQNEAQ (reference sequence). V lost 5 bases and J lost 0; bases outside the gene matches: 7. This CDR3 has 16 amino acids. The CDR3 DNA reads TGTGCCAGCAGCCCCGAGGGCGGGAGCTCCTACAATGAGCAGTTCTTC. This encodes CASSPEGGSSYNEQFF.

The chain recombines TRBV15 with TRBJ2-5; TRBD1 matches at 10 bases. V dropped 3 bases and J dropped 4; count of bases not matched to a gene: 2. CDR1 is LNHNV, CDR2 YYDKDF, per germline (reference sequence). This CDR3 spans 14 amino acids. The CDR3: CATSRDRGGETQYF. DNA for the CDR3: TGTGCCACCAGCAGGGACAGGGGGGGAGAGACCCAGTACTTC.

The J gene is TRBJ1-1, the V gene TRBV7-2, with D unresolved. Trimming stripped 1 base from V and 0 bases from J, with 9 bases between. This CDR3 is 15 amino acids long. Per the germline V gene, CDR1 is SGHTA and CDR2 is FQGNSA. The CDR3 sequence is CASSLEWAMNTEAFF. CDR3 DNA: TGTGCCAGCAGCTTAGAGTGGGCAATGAACACTGAAGCTTTCTTT.

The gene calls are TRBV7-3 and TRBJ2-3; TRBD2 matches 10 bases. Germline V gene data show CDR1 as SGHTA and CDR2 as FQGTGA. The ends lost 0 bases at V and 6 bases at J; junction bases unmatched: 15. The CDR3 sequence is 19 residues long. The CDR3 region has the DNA TGTGCCAGCAGCTTAACACCAGGGGTAGCGGGGGGAGAGGTGGATACGCAGTATTTT. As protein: CASSLTPGVAGGEVDTQYF. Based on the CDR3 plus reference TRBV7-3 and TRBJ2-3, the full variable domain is GAGVSQTPSNKVTEKGKYVELRCDPISGHTALYWYRQSLGQGPEFLIYFQGTGAADDSGLPNDRFFAVRPEGSVSTLKIQRTERGDSAVYLCASSLTPGVAGGEVDTQYFGPGTRLTVL.

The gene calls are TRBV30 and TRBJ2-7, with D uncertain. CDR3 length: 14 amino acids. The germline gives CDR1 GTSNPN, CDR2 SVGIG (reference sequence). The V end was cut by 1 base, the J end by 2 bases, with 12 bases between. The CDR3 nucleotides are TGTGCCTGGAGTGGAGACTCGACGGCCTACGAGCAGTACTTC. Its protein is CAWSGDSTAYEQYF.

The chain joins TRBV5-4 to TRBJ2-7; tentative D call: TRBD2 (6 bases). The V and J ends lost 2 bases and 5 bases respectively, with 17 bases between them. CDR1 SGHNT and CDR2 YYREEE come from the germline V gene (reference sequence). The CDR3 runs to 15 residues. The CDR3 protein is CASSLSQRVNHEQYF. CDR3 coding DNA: TGTGCCAGCAGCTTATCCCAGCGGGTCAACCACGAGCAGTACTTC.

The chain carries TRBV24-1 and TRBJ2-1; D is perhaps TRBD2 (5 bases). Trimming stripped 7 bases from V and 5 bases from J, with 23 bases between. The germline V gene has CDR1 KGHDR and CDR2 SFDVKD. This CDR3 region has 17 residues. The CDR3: CATRPNARGITHNEQFF. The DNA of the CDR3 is TGTGCCACCAGGCCCAACGCCCGGGGTATCACCCACAATGAGCAGTTCTTC.

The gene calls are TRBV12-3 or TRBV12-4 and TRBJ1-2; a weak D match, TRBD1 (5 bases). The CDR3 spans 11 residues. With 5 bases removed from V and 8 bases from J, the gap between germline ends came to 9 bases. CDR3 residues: CASSRAGGYTF. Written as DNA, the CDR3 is TGTGCCAGCAGTCGAGCAGGGGGCTACACCTTC.

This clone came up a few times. The CDR3 nucleotides read TGTGCCAGCAGCCAAGGGACTAGCGGGGGGGCGATGGAGACCCAGTACTTC. This encodes CASSQGTSGGAMETQYF. This rearrangement joins TRBV4-2 to TRBJ2-5, with TRBD2 matching over 15 bases. Losses at the gene ends were 1 base for V and 5 bases for J; bases not matched to a gene: 5. The CDR3 is made up of 17 amino acids. The germline CDR1 and CDR2 sequences are LGHNA and YNFKEQ.

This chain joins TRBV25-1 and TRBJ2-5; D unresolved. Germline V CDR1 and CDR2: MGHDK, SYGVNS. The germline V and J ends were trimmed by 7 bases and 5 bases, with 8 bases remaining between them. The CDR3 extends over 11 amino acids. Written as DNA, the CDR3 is TGTGCCAGCAACCACCGGGAGACCCAGTACTTC. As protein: CASNHRETQYF.

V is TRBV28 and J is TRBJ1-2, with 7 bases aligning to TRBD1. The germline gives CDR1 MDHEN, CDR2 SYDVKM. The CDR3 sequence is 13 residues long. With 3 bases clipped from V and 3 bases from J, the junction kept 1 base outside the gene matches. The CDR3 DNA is TGTGCCAGCAGTTTGGACAGGTACTATGGCTACACCTTC. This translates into CASSLDRYYGYTF.

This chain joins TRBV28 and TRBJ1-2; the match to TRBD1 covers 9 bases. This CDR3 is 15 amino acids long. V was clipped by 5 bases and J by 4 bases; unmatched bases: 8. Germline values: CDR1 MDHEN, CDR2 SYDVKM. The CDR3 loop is CASSTTGGAAYGYTF. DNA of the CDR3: TGTGCCAGCAGTACTACAGGGGGCGCGGCCTATGGCTACACCTTC.

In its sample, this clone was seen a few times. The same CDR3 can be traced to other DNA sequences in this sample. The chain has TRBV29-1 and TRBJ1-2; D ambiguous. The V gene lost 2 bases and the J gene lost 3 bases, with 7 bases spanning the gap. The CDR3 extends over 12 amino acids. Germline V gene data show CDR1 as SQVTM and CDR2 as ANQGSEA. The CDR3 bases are TGCAGCGTTGAAAGGAGGGACTATGGCTACACCTTC. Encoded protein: CSVERRDYGYTF.

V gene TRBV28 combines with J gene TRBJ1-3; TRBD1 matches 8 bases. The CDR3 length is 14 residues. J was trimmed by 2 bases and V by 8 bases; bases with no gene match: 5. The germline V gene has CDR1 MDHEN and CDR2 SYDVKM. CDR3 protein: CASRTGLPGNTIYF. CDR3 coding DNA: TGTGCCAGCCGGACAGGGCTACCTGGAAACACCATATATTTT.

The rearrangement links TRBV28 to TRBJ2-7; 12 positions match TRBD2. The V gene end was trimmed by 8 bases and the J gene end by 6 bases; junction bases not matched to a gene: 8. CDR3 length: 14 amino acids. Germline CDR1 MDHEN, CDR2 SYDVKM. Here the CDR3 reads CASDGTSGSGEQYF. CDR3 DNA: TGTGCCAGCGACGGGACTAGCGGGTCGGGCGAGCAGTACTTC. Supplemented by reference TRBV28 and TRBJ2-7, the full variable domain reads DVKVTQSSRYLVKRTGEKVFLECVQDMDHENMFWYRQDPGLGLRLIYFSYDVKMKEKGDIPEGYSVSREKKERFSLILESASTNQTSMYLCASDGTSGSGEQYFGPGTRLTVT.